This entry describes one T cell receptor (beta chain). Its antigen is undetermined. An end of the junction does not agree with germline; a read error may underlie this. This sample stems from a study of tumor-infiltrating lymphocytes in primary liver carcinoma. Study-wide results and caveats: There were only about 7-24% of top clones found in all five tumor regions.

Scientists recovered RNA and DNA together from approximately 20-30 mg of unsorted bulk tissue. A primer in the constant region served to generate TCR beta cDNA from about 470 ng of total RNA. A slightly modified ARM-PCR protocol with three nested multiplex PCR rounds produced these TCR beta libraries. Running roughly 10 cycles apiece, the first two PCR rounds relied on TRBV1-TRBV30 forward primers together with a C-beta reverse primer. TCRdb recomputed calls from the multiplex PCR reads with MiXCR, one row per CDR3 protein. The data contain under 200,000 distinct CDR3 sequences, around four fifths of them singletons. The germline gives CDR1 LGHNA, CDR2 YNFKEQ. The CDR3 consists of 15 residues.

This TCR derives from a middle-aged man with primary liver carcinoma and hepatitis B virus infection. The chain links TRBV4-2 to TRBJ1-2; the D gene is possibly TRBD1 (6 bases). The source material was tumor tissue from primary liver carcinoma. The CDR3 sequence: CASSPRGDLNNGYTF. In DNA form, the CDR3 reads TGTGCCAGCAGCCCGAGGGGGGATCTTAACAATGGCTACACCTTC.